This TCR beta chain was identified during a study of cytomegalovirus exposure and HLA in healthy donors (TCRdb year 2017). With regard to the full study: According to a later analysis, the 120 validation repertoires were produced on the same platform as the 666 repertoires of the first cohort. The study aimed to test whether signatures of past pathogen exposure could be identified by cataloging public T cell receptors. Besides the first cohort of roughly 700 subjects, a separate validation cohort made up of some 110 different subjects was used. High-throughput TCR immunosequencing, statistical association of individual TCRs with disease status, and machine learning were combined to predict cytomegalovirus infection status. What the research found in general, with its limitations: A later analysis had no HLA typing for the validation cohort, so co-occurrence there was scored across all 110 or so repertoires. The authors suggested that the approach could potentially be generalized to other disease states and immunological phenotypes. A few of the identified cytomegalovirus-associated TCR beta chains were confirmed in vitro to be specific for cytomegalovirus antigens. In both the original and validation cohorts, the classifier was reported to diagnose cytomegalovirus status with high specificity and sensitivity. Of the cluster scores, approximately 94% were above 0 in a later analysis, which found that TCRs clustered in the first cohort also tended to co-occur in the 120 validation repertoires. While some public TCRs were present in many individuals, most TCR sequences turned up only very rarely across donors. The study gave a list of more than 150 TCR beta chains associated with cytomegalovirus.

The donors belonged to the validation cohort of about 120 subjects, which was separate from the approximately 700-subject first cohort. The count of this clone is one. It lacks a known antigen. Nothing much larger sits one base from this clone, and base qualities are not available. From a lookup of the germline V gene, CDR1 and CDR2 are MNHNS and SASEGT. The junction carries 7 bases between V and J, which are trimmed by 7 bases and 4 bases respectively. The CDR3 runs 11 amino acids, cysteine and phenylalanine included. CDR3 DNA is the only sequence kept; it has 33 bases, read in frame from the first base. The library was prepared using the immunoSEQ multiplex PCR assay. The authors processed their data as follows. To diagnose cytomegalovirus status from the catalog of TCR beta chain sequences, a statistical classification framework was built. In TCRdb, the immuneACCESS table is reduced to in-frame sequences with V and J assigned. These tables do not hold every clone; where another copy was compared, an unresolved V gene accounts for under half, and the others remain unexplained. From that table come the V and J calls and clone size; the DNA was used to work out D and trimming. A total of around 220,000 clones appear in this sample, roughly 88% of them only once. The ten largest clones represent 11% to 15% of the sample.

The receptor chain draws on TRBV6-1 and TRBJ1-1, with the D gene not clear enough to name. This receptor was taken from a woman under 40 in good health and CMV-seropositive. The specimen sequenced was PBMCs. The nucleotides are TGTGCCAGCATTTGGGGCACTGAAGCTTTCTTT. This gives the protein CASIWGTEAFF.